A single sample gave rise to the 30 T cell receptor beta chains below, sequenced in a study of blood T cell repertoires in COVID-19. Produced via immunoSEQ multiplex PCR; TCRdb's table is partial and in-frame only. The table includes under 300,000 clones, about 90% detected once. Sequences were obtained from PBMCs or T cells enriched from blood (not recorded which). These receptors were obtained from a woman under 40 with acute COVID-19.

The chain carries TRBV10-3 and TRBJ2-3; TRBD2 aligns across 7 bases. The CDR3 runs to 17 residues. The V gene end was trimmed by 4 bases and the J gene end by 4 bases; junction bases not matched to a gene: 14. From germline, CDR1 is ENHRY and CDR2 SYGVKD. CDR3 nucleotides: TGTGCCATCAGTGGGCGGGAGAGGGTAGGTGAATCAGATACGCAGTATTTT. It specifies CAISGRERVGESDTQYF.

The J gene is TRBJ1-1, the V gene TRBV2; D ambiguous. Germline CDR1 reads SNHLY; CDR2 reads FYNNEI. V was pared by 10 bases and J by 5 bases, with 14 bases between. The CDR3 totals 12 residues. This CDR3 reads CATRSGWTEAFF. CDR3 coding DNA: TGTGCCACAAGGAGTGGTTGGACTGAAGCTTTCTTT.

The rearrangement joins TRBV7-3 to TRBJ2-2; TRBD1 agrees at 7 bases. The CDR3 has 17 amino acids. Germline V gene data show CDR1 as SGHTA and CDR2 as FQGTGA. V gave up 4 bases and J gave up 2 bases; unmatched junction bases: 10. The CDR3 region is CASSSPGQSSNTGELFF. CDR3 sequence (DNA): TGTGCCAGCAGCTCTCCGGGACAGTCCTCAAACACCGGGGAGCTGTTTTTT.

The rearrangement links TRBV10-3 to TRBJ2-7, with D possibly being TRBD1 (6 bases). Trimming cost V 3 bases and J 2 bases, with 11 bases left between them. Germline V gene lookup returns CDR1 ENHRY and CDR2 SYGVKD. The CDR3 runs 14 residues. CDR3 in amino acids: CAISDLRGAYEQYF. The CDR3 DNA reads TGTGCCATCAGTGACCTCAGGGGCGCCTACGAGCAGTACTTC.

The rearrangement uses TRBV28 and TRBJ1-2, with 8 bases fitting TRBD1. Germline CDR1 MDHEN, CDR2 SYDVKM. Unmatched junction bases numbered 11, after V lost 7 bases and J lost 7 bases. The CDR3 sequence is 14 residues long. This CDR3 reads CASIQLGQDGGYTF. Written as DNA, the CDR3 is TGTGCCAGCATCCAGTTGGGACAGGACGGTGGCTACACCTTC.

V is TRBV19 and J is TRBJ2-1; D unclear. Trimming removed 9 bases from V and 6 bases from J, with 6 bases in between. Germline V CDR1 and CDR2: LNHDA, SQIVND (reference sequence). The CDR3 totals 10 residues. CDR3 residues: CARNFNEQFF. The DNA for the CDR3 is TGTGCCAGAAACTTCAATGAGCAGTTCTTC.

The J gene is TRBJ2-2, the V gene TRBV10-3; possibly TRBD2 for D (6 bases). This CDR3 region has 19 residues. Germline V gene data show CDR1 as ENHRY and CDR2 as SYGVKD. V was clipped by 4 bases and J by 5 bases, with 26 bases between them. The CDR3 DNA follows: TGTGCCATCAGTGCGCCCTCCCTTAGCGGTGGTAAGGGGACCGGGGAGCTGTTTTTT. As protein: CAISAPSLSGGKGTGELFF.

This clone has a handful of counts. V and J are TRBV28 and TRBJ1-6; D remains unclear. The CDR3 spans 13 residues. Germline V CDR1 and CDR2: MDHEN, SYDVKM. V was trimmed by 9 bases and J by 10 bases, leaving 16 bases between them. CDR3 in amino acids: CASRRAGLSPLHF. The CDR3 region has the DNA TGTGCCAGTCGGCGGGCCGGTCTCTCACCCCTCCACTTT. Full variable domain (outside the CDR3, taken from reference TRBV28 and TRBJ1-6): DVKVTQSSRYLVKRTGEKVFLECVQDMDHENMFWYRQDPGLGLRLIYFSYDVKMKEKGDIPEGYSVSREKKERFSLILESASTNQTSMYLCASRRAGLSPLHFGNGTRLTVT.

This clone came up a few times. This chain links TRBV5-1 with TRBJ1-4, with no clear D. Trimming cost V 4 bases and J 6 bases, with 13 bases left between them. Germline CDR1 reads SGHRS; CDR2 reads YFSETQ. This CDR3 has 14 amino acids. CDR3 DNA sequence: TGCGCCAGCAGCCTTTTGGGCCGAGATGAAAAACTGTTTTTT. The encoded protein is CASSLLGRDEKLFF.

This chain links TRBV4-2 with TRBJ2-1; 7 bases map to TRBD2. Germline loops: CDR1 LGHNA, CDR2 YNFKEQ. The V gene end was trimmed by 6 bases and the J gene end by 3 bases; junction bases not matched to a gene: 8. This CDR3 spans 15 amino acids. The CDR3 region is CASSSLAEVYNEQFF. DNA for the CDR3: TGTGCCAGCAGTTCTCTAGCGGAAGTCTACAATGAGCAGTTCTTC.

This clone is medium-sized in the sample. This chain joins TRBV7-2 and TRBJ1-1; possibly TRBD1 for D (5 bases). There are 15 residues in the CDR3. V gave up 5 bases and J gave up 0 bases, with 13 bases separating them. Per the germline V gene, CDR1 is SGHTA and CDR2 is FQGNSA. CDR3 DNA sequence: TGTGCCAGCAGCACAGAAACAGGATTGAACACTGAAGCTTTCTTT. Amino acids: CASSTETGLNTEAFF.

The chain carries TRBV2 and TRBJ2-3; D unresolved. Germline CDR1 is SNHLY and CDR2 is FYNNEI. V was clipped by 4 bases and J by 2 bases, with 13 bases between them. CDR3 length: 15 amino acids. As DNA, the CDR3 is TGTGCCAGCAGTGGTGGTACCTACCTCACAGATACGCAGTATTTT. The encoded protein is CASSGGTYLTDTQYF.

The V gene is TRBV11-2, the J gene TRBJ1-1; D remains ambiguous. Per germline, CDR1 SGHAT and CDR2 FQNNGV. The CDR3 has 13 residues. V dropped 3 bases and J dropped 4 bases, with 9 bases sitting between them. In DNA form, the CDR3 reads TGTGCCAGCAGCTTGGAGGCGAGCACTGAAGCTTTCTTT. This encodes CASSLEASTEAFF.

This clone was seen a few times. J is TRBJ1-2 and V is TRBV29-1, with 10 bases that match TRBD1. The CDR3 spans 13 residues. The V and J ends lost 5 bases and 7 bases, in that order; junction bases with no gene match: 7. CDR1 SQVTM and CDR2 ANQGSEA come from the germline V gene. CDR3 nucleotide sequence: TGCAGCGTTCAGGACAGGGGGATTGGTGGCTACACCTTC. This codes for CSVQDRGIGGYTF. Full variable domain (remainder filled in from reference TRBV29-1 and TRBJ1-2): SAVISQKPSRDICQRGTSLTIQCQVDSQVTMMFWYRQQPGQSLTLIATANQGSEATYESGFVIDKFPISRPNLTFSTLTVSNMSPEDSSIYLCSVQDRGIGGYTFGSGTRLTVV.

V gene TRBV3-1 (or the pseudogene TRBV3-2) combines with J gene TRBJ1-1, with D unresolved. The CDR3 contains 15 residues. V was shortened by 3 bases and J by 5 bases, with 16 bases between the two germline ends. Germline V lookup: CDR1 LGHDT, CDR2 YNNKEL (reference sequence). The CDR3 DNA follows: TGTGCCAGCAGCCAGGGTGGAGGGAGGGATACTGAAGCTTTCTTT. This translates into CASSQGGGRDTEAFF.

This clone is a singleton in its sample. The rearrangement links TRBV15 to TRBJ2-7, with D possibly being TRBD2 (6 bases). Germline V lookup: CDR1 LNHNV, CDR2 YYDKDF (reference sequence). The CDR3 has 14 amino acids. The germline V and J ends were trimmed by 0 bases and 7 bases, with 13 bases remaining between them. The CDR3 region is CATSRDLGGTEQYF. In DNA, the CDR3 is TGTGCCACCAGCAGAGATCTAGGCGGGACGGAGCAGTACTTC.

V is TRBV7-8 and J is TRBJ1-3; 9 positions agree with TRBD1. Germline CDR1 reads SGHVS; CDR2 reads FQNEAQ. The CDR3 runs to 16 residues. The J segment lost 2 bases and the V segment lost 8 bases, leaving 10 bases of the junction unmatched. The CDR3 nucleotides read TGTGCCAGCCGATTCCGGGGACAGGGACCTGGAAACACCATATATTTT. Translating gives CASRFRGQGPGNTIYF.

The chain joins TRBV7-9 to TRBJ2-1; D gene unclear. CDR1 SEHNR and CDR2 FQNEAQ come from the germline V gene (reference sequence). Deletions cut 5 bases from V and 5 bases from J, with 13 bases between. CDR3 length: 14 residues. CDR3 sequence: CASSQGQRDNEQFF. CDR3 in DNA: TGTGCCAGCAGCCAAGGCCAGCGCGACAATGAGCAGTTCTTC.

This chain connects TRBV18 to TRBJ1-2; 7 positions agree with TRBD1. The CDR3 runs to 15 residues. The V segment lost 3 bases and the J segment 4 bases; nucleotides outside the gene matches: 8. Per the germline V gene, CDR1 is KGHSH and CDR2 is LQKENI. For the CDR3, the DNA is TGTGCCAGCTCACCCGGGACAGTTAACCCCTATGGCTACACCTTC. Its protein is CASSPGTVNPYGYTF. Drawing the rest from reference TRBV18 and TRBJ1-2, the complete variable domain is NAGVMQNPRHLVRRRGQEARLRCSPMKGHSHVYWYRQLPEEGLKFMVYLQKENIIDESGMPKERFSAEFPKEGPSILRIQQVVRGDSAAYFCASSPGTVNPYGYTFGSGTRLTVV.

The chain carries TRBV19 and TRBJ1-1; perhaps TRBD1 as D (5 bases). Germline V gives CDR1 LNHDA, CDR2 SQIVND (reference sequence). V was pared by 3 bases and J by 4 bases, with 9 bases between. This CDR3 is built from 13 residues. CDR3 sequence reads: CASSIQGSTEAFF. CDR3 in DNA: TGTGCCAGTAGTATTCAGGGTTCCACTGAAGCTTTCTTT.

The CDR3 region has the DNA TGTGCCAGCAGCCGATGGCCCTCCGACAGACAGAACACCGGGGAGCTGTTTTTT. It encodes CASSRWPSDRQNTGELFF. The chain is built from TRBV7-9 and TRBJ2-2, with D possibly being TRBD1 (5 bases). From germline, CDR1 is SEHNR and CDR2 FQNEAQ (reference sequence). The V end was cut by 5 bases, the J end by 1 base, with 20 bases between. The CDR3 sequence is 18 residues long.

Written as DNA, the CDR3 is TGTGCCAGCAGCCAGAGCAGGTTCCCCTTTTACAATGAGCAGTTCTTC. Its protein is CASSQSRFPFYNEQFF. V is TRBV14 and J is TRBJ2-1; D gene ambiguous. The CDR3 consists of 16 residues. Trimming cost V 3 bases and J 4 bases, with 16 bases left between them. Germline V gives CDR1 SGHDN, CDR2 FVKESK.

DNA for the CDR3: TGTGCCAGCAGTTCCCGACCTGGACAGGGCCATTCACCCCTCCACTTT. It specifies CASSSRPGQGHSPLHF. The chain couples TRBV27 to TRBJ1-6; 8 bases line up with TRBD1. V was clipped by 4 bases and J by 8 bases; unmatched bases: 10. This CDR3 region has 16 residues. CDR1 MNHEY and CDR2 SMNVEV come from the germline V gene (reference sequence).

The J gene is TRBJ2-5, the V gene TRBV4-3; no firm D call. Trimming took 2 bases from V and 0 from J, leaving 7 bases between them. Germline CDR1 is LGHNA and CDR2 is YSLEER. This CDR3 is built from 14 residues. The CDR3 DNA follows: TGCGCCAGCAGCCAAAACCGGTACCAAGAGACCCAGTACTTC. Its protein is CASSQNRYQETQYF.

The chain recombines TRBV28 with TRBJ1-5; D is perhaps TRBD1 (5 bases). V dropped 2 bases and J dropped 2 bases, with 10 bases sitting between them. Per germline, CDR1 MDHEN and CDR2 SYDVKM. This CDR3 has 15 amino acids. The CDR3, as DNA: TGTGCCAGCAGTTTACAATCGGGGGGCAATCAGCCCCAGCATTTT. Protein sequence: CASSLQSGGNQPQHF. Full variable domain (remainder filled in from reference TRBV28 and TRBJ1-5): DVKVTQSSRYLVKRTGEKVFLECVQDMDHENMFWYRQDPGLGLRLIYFSYDVKMKEKGDIPEGYSVSREKKERFSLILESASTNQTSMYLCASSLQSGGNQPQHFGDGTRLSIL.

This chain joins TRBV5-6 and TRBJ2-7; D gene uncertain. V was clipped by 4 bases and J by 6 bases, with 20 bases between them. The CDR3 length is 15 residues. Germline V lookup: CDR1 SGHDT, CDR2 YYEEEE. The CDR3 sequence: CASSLRSELATEQYF. The CDR3 nucleotides are TGTGCCAGCAGCCTCCGTAGTGAGTTAGCTACCGAGCAGTACTTC.

This chain connects TRBV7-9 to TRBJ2-5; perhaps TRBD2 as D (5 bases). The V gene lost 1 base and the J gene lost 0 bases, with 6 bases spanning the gap. Germline assignment: CDR1 SEHNR and CDR2 FQNEAQ (reference sequence). This CDR3 spans 14 amino acids. The CDR3 DNA reads TGTGCCAGCAGCTTAGGGGAGTACCAAGAGACCCAGTACTTC. It codes for CASSLGEYQETQYF. Filled out from reference TRBV7-9 and TRBJ2-5, the complete variable domain reads DTGVSQNPRHKITKRGQNVTFRCDPISEHNRLYWYRQTLGQGPEFLTYFQNEAQLEKSRLLSDRFSAERPKGSFSTLEIQRTEQGDSAMYLCASSLGEYQETQYFGPGTRLLVL.

The chain links TRBV5-6 to TRBJ2-7; 9 nucleotides align to TRBD1. The V and J ends lost 3 bases and 3 bases, in that order; junction bases with no gene match: 7. Looked up from germline, CDR1 is SGHDT and CDR2 is YYEEEE. This CDR3 is built from 15 residues. CDR3 sequence: CASSWWTGVNYEQYF. The CDR3 nucleotides are TGTGCCAGCAGCTGGTGGACAGGGGTCAACTACGAGCAGTACTTC.

V and J are TRBV7-2 and TRBJ2-1; D not resolved. The CDR3 consists of 13 residues. The germline CDR1 and CDR2 sequences are SGHTA and FQGNSA. With 1 base removed from V and 5 bases from J, the gap between germline ends came to 6 bases. The CDR3 sequence: CASSLGTHNEQFF. The CDR3 DNA sequence: TGTGCCAGCAGCTTAGGTACTCACAATGAGCAGTTCTTC.

In its sample, this clone was seen a few times. The rearrangement uses TRBV5-1 and TRBJ1-2, with D tentatively TRBD1 (5 bases). With 0 bases removed from V and 2 bases from J, the gap between germline ends came to 5 bases. CDR3 length: 13 amino acids. The germline CDR1 and CDR2 sequences are SGHRS and YFSETQ. The CDR3 is CASSLEGNYGYTF. CDR3 nucleotide sequence: TGCGCCAGCAGCTTGGAGGGGAACTATGGCTACACCTTC.